This T cell receptor beta chain is from a study of blood T cell repertoires in COVID-19. The wider study: Acute and convalescent COVID-19 samples came from the United States, Italy and Spain.

The CDR3 runs to 17 residues. CDR1 is KGHSH, CDR2 LQKENI, per germline. V dropped 0 bases and J dropped 0 bases, with 14 bases sitting between them. Original handling: It was from reference gene primer amplification that nucleated cell counts were estimated. Repertoires were generated with immunoSEQ multiplex PCR, while TCRdb's copy carries only in-frame clones and drops some. That table furnishes V, J and clone size, whereas the DNA furnished D and trimming. Of 65,000 to 75,000 clones listed, roughly 80% are singletons. Sequences were obtained from peripheral blood. The sequence derives from a woman aged 80 or over with acute or convalescent COVID-19. This rearrangement joins TRBV18 to TRBJ1-1, with a tentative D call TRBD1 (5 bases). The CDR3 DNA reads as TGTGCCAGCTCACCACCTCAGGGCCGTACTTTGAACACTGAAGCTTTCTTT. Its translation is CASSPPQGRTLNTEAFF.